These 30 T cell receptor beta chains originate from one sample sequenced in a study of blood T cell repertoires in COVID-19. This table comes from immunoSEQ multiplex PCR, and its TCRdb copy is limited to in-frame clones, with some not included. The sample has about 250,000 clones; roughly 80% are singletons. The sample consisted of peripheral blood. The receptor source for this set is a woman of 80 years or more with acute or convalescent COVID-19.

This chain links TRBV6-4 with TRBJ1-4, with 10 bases matching TRBD1. CDR1 is MRHNA, CDR2 SNTAGT, per germline. V lost 3 bases, J lost 7 bases, and 5 bases stayed unmatched. The CDR3 length is 15 residues. The CDR3: CASSEGQGTGEKLFF. Here the CDR3 DNA reads TGTGCCAGCAGTGAGGGACAGGGGACGGGTGAAAAACTGTTTTTT.

This chain uses TRBV6-2 or TRBV6-3 with TRBJ1-5; D remains unclear. The CDR3 has 12 residues. V lost 5 bases and J 9 bases, leaving 11 bases between the germline ends. Germline assignment: CDR1 MNHEY and CDR2 SVGEGT. DNA of the CDR3: TGTGCCAGCAGTAGTTCTCTAGTGCCCCAGCATTTT. Its protein product is CASSSSLVPQHF.

The chain joins TRBV5-8 to TRBJ2-2, with TRBD1 matching 9 bases. The CDR3 runs to 15 residues. In germline, CDR1 is SGHTS, CDR2 YDEGEE. The trim removed 2 bases at V and 3 bases at J, leaving 2 bases unmatched. CDR3 region: CASSLQGADTGELFF. CDR3 bases: TGTGCCAGCAGCTTACAGGGGGCCGACACCGGGGAGCTGTTTTTT. The whole variable domain, remainder taken from reference TRBV5-8 and TRBJ2-2, is EAGVTQSPTHLIKTRGQQATLRCSPISGHTSVYWYQQALGLGLQFLLWYDEGEERNRGNFPPRFSGRQFPNYSSELNVNALELEDSALYLCASSLQGADTGELFFGEGSRLTVL.

The V gene is TRBV6-5, the J gene TRBJ1-3, with unresolved D. The V end lost 7 bases, the J end lost 0 bases, and 10 bases lay between the germline ends. CDR1 is MNHEY and CDR2 is SVGAGI in the germline V gene. This CDR3 is built from 14 residues. CDR3 sequence (DNA): TGTGCCAGCACGAAAGAGAGCTCTGGAAACACCATATATTTT. Translation gives CASTKESSGNTIYF.

This clone was picked up a small number of times. The V gene is TRBV27, the J gene TRBJ2-2, with D possibly being TRBD1 (6 bases). Germline V gives CDR1 MNHEY, CDR2 SMNVEV (reference sequence). The CDR3 runs to 14 residues. Trimming left V 7 bases short and J 7 bases short, with 16 bases between. CDR3 loop: CASTLTGLGGELFF. In nucleotides, the CDR3 is TGTGCCAGCACCTTGACAGGCTTAGGCGGGGAGCTGTTTTTT.

V and J are TRBV4-2 and TRBJ2-4, with D possibly being TRBD1 (5 bases). V lost 2 bases to trimming and J lost 0 bases, with 14 bases between them. There are 17 residues in the CDR3. Germline V gene data show CDR1 as LGHNA and CDR2 as YNFKEQ. CDR3 protein: CASSQTGLVIAKNIQYF. DNA for the CDR3: TGTGCCAGCAGCCAAACAGGTTTGGTTATAGCCAAAAACATTCAGTACTTC.

About this clone: Other nucleotide sequences in the sample specify the same CDR3. The chain has TRBV9 and TRBJ1-6, with 8 bases that match TRBD1. The V gene end was trimmed by 3 bases and the J gene end by 7 bases; junction bases not matched to a gene: 6. Germline V lookup: CDR1 SGDLS, CDR2 YYNGEE. This CDR3 spans 15 amino acids. CDR3 loop: CASSGTGTENSPLHF. The CDR3 coding sequence is TGTGCCAGCAGCGGGACAGGGACTGAGAATTCACCCCTCCACTTT. Full variable domain (missing parts from reference TRBV9 and TRBJ1-6): DSGVTQTPKHLITATGQRVTLRCSPRSGDLSVYWYQQSLDQGLQFLIQYYNGEERAKGNILERFSAQQFPDLHSELNLSSLELGDSALYFCASSGTGTENSPLHFGNGTRLTVT.

The V call is TRBV25-1, the J call TRBJ2-2; weak D call: TRBD1 (7 bases). CDR1 is MGHDK and CDR2 is SYGVNS in the germline V gene. The CDR3 spans 15 residues. Trimming cost V 0 bases and J 6 bases, with 11 bases left between them. CDR3 protein: CASSEYRGDAGELFF. CDR3 DNA: TGTGCCAGCAGTGAATACAGGGGGGACGCCGGGGAGCTGTTTTTT.

The V and J genes are TRBV27 and TRBJ2-1; 10 bases match TRBD2. The CDR3 is 16 residues long. V lost 5 bases and J lost 4; bases outside the gene matches: 8. Germline-derived CDR1 and CDR2 are MNHEY and SMNVEV (reference sequence). The CDR3 loop is CASSPLAGGTYNEQFF. The CDR3 DNA follows: TGTGCCAGCAGTCCTTTAGCGGGAGGAACATACAATGAGCAGTTCTTC.

The chain has TRBV5-1 and TRBJ1-1; 10 nucleotides line up with TRBD1. V gave up 4 bases and J gave up 1 base; unmatched junction bases: 4. The CDR3 sequence is 15 residues long. Looked up from germline, CDR1 is SGHRS and CDR2 is YFSETQ. The CDR3 protein is CASSQRQGANTEAFF. The CDR3, as DNA: TGCGCCAGCAGCCAAAGACAGGGGGCGAACACTGAAGCTTTCTTT.

The chain links TRBV3-1 (or the pseudogene TRBV3-2) to TRBJ2-7, with D tentatively TRBD2 (6 bases). V was pared by 3 bases and J by 3 bases, with 6 bases between. Germline V CDR1 and CDR2: LGHDT, YNNKEL (reference sequence). The length of the CDR3 is 12 residues. CDR3: CASSQEGYEQYF. The CDR3 DNA reads as TGTGCCAGCAGCCAGGAGGGCTACGAGCAGTACTTC.

The chain joins TRBV2 to TRBJ2-5, with D perhaps matching TRBD1 (6 bases). Per germline, CDR1 SNHLY and CDR2 FYNNEI. Trimming stripped 7 bases from V and 4 bases from J, with 13 bases between. There are 13 residues in the CDR3. CDR3 sequence (DNA): TGTGCCAGCACCAGACAGGTAGGAGAGACCCAGTACTTC. It encodes CASTRQVGETQYF. The complete variable domain, with remaining parts taken from reference TRBV2 and TRBJ2-5, reads EPEVTQTPSHQVTQMGQEVILRCVPISNHLYFYWYRQILGQKVEFLVSFYNNEISEKSEIFDDQFSVERPDGSNFTLKIRSTKLEDSAMYFCASTRQVGETQYFGPGTRLLVL.

The chain joins TRBV7-9 to TRBJ1-6, with 8 nucleotides matching TRBD1. J was trimmed by 4 bases and V by 4 bases; bases with no gene match: 9. The CDR3 has 17 amino acids. Germline CDR1 SEHNR, CDR2 FQNEAQ (reference sequence). The CDR3 DNA is TGTGCCAGCAGCTCAAGTTGGGACAGGAGGTATAATTCACCCCTCCACTTT. Amino acid sequence: CASSSSWDRRYNSPLHF.

This clone was recorded a few times. The chain couples TRBV18 to TRBJ1-5; D is perhaps TRBD1 (6 bases). The germline gives CDR1 KGHSH, CDR2 LQKENI. V lost 4 bases to trimming and J lost 0 bases, with 7 bases between them. The CDR3 covers 14 residues. The CDR3 spells CASSRDTSNQPQHF. The CDR3 bases are TGTGCCAGCTCACGGGACACTAGCAATCAGCCCCAGCATTTT.

This clone appeared a single time. This chain uses TRBV28 with TRBJ2-5; D is perhaps TRBD1 (6 bases). The V gene lost 3 bases and the J gene lost 5 bases, with 13 bases spanning the gap. The CDR3 is 14 amino acids. The germline CDR1 and CDR2 sequences are MDHEN and SYDVKM. CDR3 bases: TGTGCCAGCAGTTTTCTGGGGGCGCGGGAGACCCAGTACTTC. Protein product: CASSFLGARETQYF.

This clone showed up just once. The chain recombines TRBV19 with TRBJ1-5; D ambiguous. This CDR3 has 17 amino acids. Germline V gene sequence: CDR1 LNHDA, CDR2 SQIVND (reference sequence). Trimming stripped 3 bases from V and 9 bases from J, with 24 bases between. The CDR3 loop reads CASSILDRGSTLWPQHF. Written as DNA, the CDR3 is TGTGCCAGTAGTATTCTGGACCGGGGTAGCACGTTGTGGCCCCAGCATTTT.

This clone was seen a single time. The chain couples TRBV18 to TRBJ1-1; D gene uncertain. This CDR3 is 13 amino acids long. In germline, CDR1 is KGHSH, CDR2 LQKENI. V was shortened by 5 bases and J by 1 base, with 8 bases between the two germline ends. CDR3 loop: CASSGQANTEAFF. DNA for the CDR3: TGTGCCAGCTCAGGGCAAGCGAACACTGAAGCTTTCTTT.

This clone appeared once. This chain links TRBV27 with TRBJ2-6, with D unresolved. The germline V gene has CDR1 MNHEY and CDR2 SMNVEV (reference sequence). V dropped 2 bases and J dropped 0 bases, with 11 bases sitting between them. The CDR3 sequence is 17 residues long. In DNA, the CDR3 is TGTGCCAGCAGTTTAACAGTTGATAACTCTGGGGCCAACGTCCTGACTTTC. Translating gives CASSLTVDNSGANVLTF.

The CDR3 loop reads CASSQIENIQYF. DNA of the CDR3: TGTGCCAGCAGCCAAATCGAAAACATTCAGTACTTC. The rearrangement uses TRBV3-1 (or the pseudogene TRBV3-2) and TRBJ2-4; no firm D call. Between the trimmed V and J ends, which lost 2 bases and 5 bases, there was a span of 4 bases. From germline, CDR1 is LGHDT and CDR2 YNNKEL (reference sequence). The CDR3 extends over 12 amino acids.

V and J are TRBV5-5 and TRBJ1-4, with TRBD1 as a possible D gene (5 bases). The germline V and J ends were trimmed by 4 bases and 8 bases, with 21 bases remaining between them. The CDR3 spans 16 residues. Germline V lookup: CDR1 SGHKS, CDR2 YYEKEE (reference sequence). The CDR3 loop reads CASSQGLTNGGEKLFF. The DNA for the CDR3 is TGTGCCAGCAGCCAGGGACTAACCAACGGAGGCGAAAAACTGTTTTTT.

This sequence joins TRBV5-5 and TRBJ2-3; D unclear. Germline CDR1 is SGHKS and CDR2 is YYEKEE (reference sequence). V dropped 1 base and J dropped 0 bases, with 3 bases sitting between them. The CDR3 is 13 amino acids. CDR3 coding DNA: TGTGCCAGCAGCTTGCCTAGCACAGATACGCAGTATTTT. This translates into CASSLPSTDTQYF.

V is TRBV10-2 and J is TRBJ1-5; TRBD1 agrees at 8 bases. The CDR3 runs to 13 residues. The V gene's germline CDR1 is WSHSY and CDR2 SAAADI. V was clipped by 6 bases and J by 8 bases; unmatched bases: 6. This CDR3 reads CASSPGGWEPQHF. In DNA, the CDR3 is TGCGCCAGCAGCCCAGGGGGCTGGGAGCCCCAGCATTTT.

The chain employs TRBV23-1 and TRBJ1-4; D remains unclear. TRBV23-1 is reported as an ORF; its role is uncertain. This CDR3 region has 13 residues. V gave up 11 bases and J gave up 0 bases, with 10 bases separating them. CDR3 nucleotides: TGCGCCTATTGGTACTCAACTAATGAAAAACTGTTTTTT. It translates to CAYWYSTNEKLFF.

The V call is TRBV19, the J call TRBJ2-3, with 10 bases identical to TRBD2. V lost 10 bases and J lost 0; bases outside the gene matches: 4. The CDR3 consists of 14 residues. In germline, CDR1 is LNHDA, CDR2 SQIVND (reference sequence). This CDR3 reads CATRTSGSTDTQYF. CDR3 coding DNA: TGTGCCACCCGGACTAGCGGAAGCACAGATACGCAGTATTTT.

With regard to this clone: Other DNA sequences in the sample encode the same CDR3. J is TRBJ1-1 and V is TRBV18; D gene ambiguous. Trimming cost V 3 bases and J 0 bases, with 8 bases left between them. This CDR3 comprises 14 residues. Germline CDR1 KGHSH, CDR2 LQKENI. The CDR3 sequence: CASSPTGMNTEAFF. The CDR3 nucleotides are TGTGCCAGCTCACCTACGGGGATGAACACTGAAGCTTTCTTT.

This clone was seen just once. The chain joins TRBV19 to TRBJ1-5; 7 bases match TRBD1. The V gene end was trimmed by 0 bases and the J gene end by 7 bases; junction bases not matched to a gene: 3. Germline-derived CDR1 and CDR2 are LNHDA and SQIVND (reference sequence). This CDR3 region has 14 residues. CDR3 sequence reads: CASSIDWDSQPQHF. CDR3 nucleotides: TGTGCCAGTAGTATAGATTGGGACAGCCAGCCCCAGCATTTT.

This clone was seen a handful of times. The rearrangement uses TRBV11-2 and TRBJ2-7; 11 bases are shared with TRBD1. Germline loops: CDR1 SGHAT, CDR2 FQNNGV. J was trimmed by 6 bases and V by 8 bases; bases with no gene match: 6. The CDR3 covers 13 residues. CDR3 nucleotides: TGTGCCAGCGGTGCGGACAGGGGGCGCGAGCAGTACTTC. Its translation is CASGADRGREQYF.

CDR3 sequence: CASGQGARNTEAFF. CDR3 coding DNA: TGTGCCAGCGGCCAGGGGGCGAGGAACACTGAAGCTTTCTTT. V and J are TRBV9 and TRBJ1-1, with 8 bases lining up with TRBD1. J gave up 1 base and V 7 bases, and 6 bases lay outside the gene matches. CDR1 and CDR2 (germline): SGDLS, YYNGEE. The CDR3 has 14 residues.

This chain links TRBV6-5 with TRBJ1-2; 9 positions match TRBD1. Germline V CDR1 and CDR2: MNHEY, SVGAGI. The CDR3 is 15 amino acids. The trim removed 0 bases at V and 1 base at J, leaving 0 bases unmatched. The CDR3 region has the DNA TGTGCCAGCAGTTACTCGGGACAGGGTAACTATGGCTACACCTTC. This gives the protein CASSYSGQGNYGYTF.

V and J are TRBV25-1 and TRBJ2-1; 11 nucleotides agree with TRBD2. The V segment lost 5 bases and the J segment 6 bases; nucleotides outside the gene matches: 6. This CDR3 contains 15 residues. The germline V gene encodes CDR1 MGHDK and CDR2 SYGVNS. CDR3 sequence (DNA): TGTGCCAGCAGTCTCCCGGGACTAGCGGCCAATGAGCAGTTCTTC. It codes for CASSLPGLAANEQFF.